The 30 T cell receptor beta chains presented below share a single source sample, sequenced in a study of blood T cells in healthy people across ages. A J-beta primer mix and a sample-barcoded 5' primer were used in a second PCR of about 7 to 12 cycles. TCRdb used MiXCR to reprocess the 5' RACE reads, holding one entry per CDR3 protein. The sample has some 1 million distinct CDR3 sequences, under 45% seen once. Specimen: blood. These receptors all stem from a woman aged 60-70 years in good health.

The V call is TRBV3-1, the J call TRBJ2-7; no clear D gene. Germline CDR1 is LGHDT and CDR2 is YNNKEL (reference sequence). CDR3 length: 15 amino acids. V lost 1 base, J lost 3 bases, and 13 bases lay in between. The CDR3 loop reads CASSQGPAPFYEQYF. CDR3 sequence (DNA): TGTGCCAGCAGCCAAGGACCAGCGCCCTTCTACGAGCAGTACTTC.

J is TRBJ2-1 and V is TRBV27; TRBD1 is a possible D gene (7 bases). V dropped 6 bases and J dropped 4 bases, with 13 bases sitting between them. The CDR3 runs 14 residues. Germline values: CDR1 MNHEY, CDR2 SMNVEV (reference sequence). CDR3 DNA sequence: TGTGCCAGCAGCCGCGGGACAGCTTACAATGAGCAGTTCTTC. It specifies CASSRGTAYNEQFF.

V gene TRBV5-1 combines with J gene TRBJ2-7, with D uncertain. The CDR3 is 15 amino acids. Between the trimmed V and J ends, which lost 0 bases and 4 bases, there was a span of 14 bases. Germline V lookup: CDR1 SGHRS, CDR2 YFSETQ. CDR3 protein: CASSLEPNLSYEQYF. CDR3 DNA sequence: TGCGCCAGCAGCTTGGAACCCAATCTGTCGTACGAGCAGTACTTC.

Note on this clonotype: Its ends do not fully match the called genes, so a read error is possible. This chain connects TRBV2 to TRBJ2-1; no clear D gene. This CDR3 comprises 13 residues. CDR1 is SNHLY, CDR2 FYNNEI, per germline. The CDR3 sequence: CAGSEDGRREQFF. The CDR3 coding sequence is TGTGCCGGCAGTGAAGACGGGCGACGGGAGCAGTTCTTC.

The rearrangement uses TRBV5-6 and TRBJ1-5; D ambiguous. Trimming took off 2 bases at V and 2 bases at J, with 14 bases between the two ends. The germline V gene encodes CDR1 SGHDT and CDR2 YYEEEE. The CDR3 covers 16 residues. The CDR3 DNA sequence: TGTGCCAGCAGCTTTTTTCGGGCCGGAGGCAATCAGCCCCAGCATTTT. Protein sequence: CASSFFRAGGNQPQHF.

The chain links TRBV5-1 to TRBJ1-2; the D gene is possibly TRBD1 (6 bases). The CDR3 spans 14 residues. Germline assignment: CDR1 SGHRS and CDR2 YFSETQ. The V end was cut by 6 bases, the J end by 1 base, with 13 bases between. The CDR3 loop reads CASKNRDNNYGYTF. The CDR3 DNA sequence: TGCGCCAGCAAGAACCGGGACAATAACTATGGCTACACCTTC.

The rearrangement joins TRBV6-2 or TRBV6-3 to TRBJ2-1; 9 nucleotides line up with TRBD2. The germline V gene has CDR1 MNHEY and CDR2 SVGEGT. The CDR3 sequence is 17 residues long. J was trimmed by 4 bases and V by 4 bases; bases with no gene match: 11. CDR3 in amino acids: CASSSTSSGTLYNEQFF. CDR3 nucleotides: TGTGCCAGCAGTTCCACGTCTAGCGGGACTCTTTACAATGAGCAGTTCTTC.

This clonotype has more than one count but fewer than ten. The V and J genes are TRBV6-5 and TRBJ1-1; 8 nucleotides line up with TRBD1. There are 15 residues in the CDR3. Germline values: CDR1 MNHEY, CDR2 SVGAGI. J lost 2 bases, V lost 6 bases, and 8 bases had no gene match. CDR3 nucleotide sequence: TGTGCCAGCAGGAAAACCGGACAGGGCAACACTGAAGCTTTCTTT. Protein sequence: CASRKTGQGNTEAFF.

The genes are TRBV27 and TRBJ2-7, with 7 bases aligning to TRBD1. CDR1 MNHEY and CDR2 SMNVEV come from the germline V gene (reference sequence). The CDR3 is made up of 15 amino acids. V was pared by 6 bases and J by 3 bases, with 11 bases of the junction left unmatched. CDR3 amino acids: CASSAYGTDLYEQYF. The CDR3 coding sequence is TGTGCCAGCAGCGCTTACGGGACAGACCTCTACGAGCAGTACTTC.

The chain has TRBV5-6 and TRBJ2-7; 9 bases agree with TRBD1. Losses at the gene ends were 5 bases for V and 0 bases for J; bases not matched to a gene: 9. The CDR3 has 16 residues. The germline V gene encodes CDR1 SGHDT and CDR2 YYEEEE. The chain's CDR3 is CASRYLDRGYSYEQYF. CDR3 coding DNA: TGTGCCAGCAGATACCTGGACAGGGGCTACTCCTACGAGCAGTACTTC.

The rearrangement uses TRBV9 and TRBJ2-1; 9 nucleotides align to TRBD2. J was trimmed by 6 bases and V by 0 bases; bases with no gene match: 4. Germline V gene data show CDR1 as SGDLS and CDR2 as YYNGEE. CDR3 size: 15 residues. The CDR3 protein is CASSVELAGSNEQFF. The CDR3 bases are TGTGCCAGCAGCGTAGAACTAGCGGGCAGCAATGAGCAGTTCTTC.

This clonotype was counted at least ten times. This rearrangement joins TRBV12-3 or TRBV12-4 to TRBJ2-5; the match to TRBD2 covers 10 bases. The CDR3 sequence is 15 residues long. Trimming at V came to 5 bases and at J to 5 bases, leaving 8 bases not matched to a gene. The CDR3 nucleotides are TGTGCCAGCAGTCCACTAGCGGGATCGGGGGAGACCCAGTACTTC. It yields the protein CASSPLAGSGETQYF.

The chain combines TRBV29-1 with TRBJ2-7; possibly TRBD1 or TRBD2 for D (5 bases each). Germline CDR1 SQVTM, CDR2 ANQGSEA. Trimming removed 6 bases from V and 3 bases from J, with 15 bases in between. The CDR3 is made up of 13 amino acids. The CDR3 nucleotides are TGCAGCGTGGCCGGGGCAGGGATCTACGAGCAGTACTTC. Translating gives CSVAGAGIYEQYF.

CDR3 coding DNA: TGCGCCAGCAGCTTGATGGCAGCCCAATACTACGAGCAGTACTTC. Protein sequence: CASSLMAAQYYEQYF. The J gene is TRBJ2-7, the V gene TRBV5-1; D unresolved. From germline, CDR1 is SGHRS and CDR2 YFSETQ. V lost 1 base and J lost 3, with 14 bases in between. The CDR3 has 15 residues.

The chain joins TRBV6-4 to TRBJ2-1; D gene ambiguous. Trimming shortened V by 5 bases and J by 4 bases, and 18 bases separated the two germline ends. The CDR3 consists of 16 residues. Looked up from germline, CDR1 is MRHNA and CDR2 is SNTAGT. The CDR3 protein is CASSPGVGQHYNEQFF. The CDR3 DNA sequence: TGTGCCAGCAGTCCTGGCGTGGGTCAACATTACAATGAGCAGTTCTTC.

The rearrangement links TRBV9 to TRBJ2-5; no reliable D call. With 1 base removed from V and 11 bases from J, the gap between germline ends came to 18 bases. CDR1 and CDR2 from the germline V gene are SGDLS and YYNGEE. This CDR3 is built from 14 residues. CDR3 protein: CASSVSPATDEQYF. The DNA for the CDR3 is TGTGCCAGCAGCGTAAGTCCAGCGACTGATGAGCAGTACTTC.

This chain links TRBV12-3 or TRBV12-4 with TRBJ2-1; weak D call: TRBD2 (6 bases). The CDR3 consists of 12 residues. Trimming cost V 5 bases and J 10 bases, with 12 bases left between them. In DNA form, the CDR3 reads TGTGCCAGCAGTAACCTGGGGGGAGAGCAGTTCTTC. Residues: CASSNLGGEQFF.

This clonotype was found once. The CDR3 here is CASSQDQTVARLRTQYF. The CDR3 DNA follows: TGTGCCAGCAGCCAAGATCAAACGGTTGCCCGGTTGAGGACCCAGTACTTC. The chain links TRBV3-1 to TRBJ2-4, with D unresolved. Gene TRBJ2-5 matches the end of the DNA better, so the J call may be wrong. The CDR3 contains 17 residues. Germline V gene data show CDR1 as LGHDT and CDR2 as YNNKEL (reference sequence).

V usage is TRBV4-2 and J usage is TRBJ2-7; 9 nucleotides align to TRBD1. The CDR3 has 15 residues. CDR1 is LGHNA and CDR2 is YNFKEQ in the germline V gene. With 2 bases clipped from V and 4 bases from J, the junction kept 6 bases outside the gene matches. The CDR3 nucleotides read TGTGCCAGCAGCCAAACACCGGGACAGGGATACGAGCAGTACTTC. Translated, it gives CASSQTPGQGYEQYF.

The genes are TRBV12-3 or TRBV12-4 and TRBJ2-3; maybe TRBD2 (6 bases). CDR3 size: 16 residues. V was clipped by 6 bases and J by 1 base, with 17 bases between them. CDR3 nucleotide sequence: TGTGCCAGCAGCCCGGGGTCTAGCGAGGGCACAGATACGCAGTATTTT. Translation: CASSPGSSEGTDTQYF.

The chain joins TRBV4-2 to TRBJ2-4, with D maybe TRBD2 (6 bases). The CDR3 runs 18 residues. Looked up from germline, CDR1 is LGHNA and CDR2 is YNFKEQ. The V gene lost 4 bases and the J gene lost 0 bases, with 19 bases spanning the gap. CDR3 amino acids: CASSLSTSLAIAKNIQYF. For the CDR3, the DNA is TGTGCCAGCAGCCTCTCAACTAGCCTCGCTATAGCCAAAAACATTCAGTACTTC.

This clonotype showed up just a few times. The chain combines TRBV7-2 with TRBJ2-7, with D possibly matching TRBD1 (5 bases). TRBJ2-5 matches the DNA end more closely, so the J call is doubtful. CDR1 is SGHTA and CDR2 is FQGNSA in the germline V gene. There are 13 residues in the CDR3. CDR3 nucleotides: TGTGCCAGCAGCAACGACAGTGGGAAGACCCAGTACTTC. The encoded protein is CASSNDSGKTQYF.

The J gene is TRBJ2-5, the V gene TRBV6-5; 8 bases align to TRBD2. Germline trimming cut 10 bases from V and 5 bases from J; bases unmatched to any gene: 18. The CDR3 has 16 amino acids. Germline CDR1 is MNHEY and CDR2 is SVGAGI. The CDR3 region has the DNA TGTGCCACCTCGTTCTCCAGCGGGAGACCGGAGGAGACCCAGTACTTC. Translation gives CATSFSSGRPEETQYF.

The CDR3 sequence: CASSLAVGPKGQPQHF. The CDR3 coding sequence is TGTGCCAGCAGCTTAGCGGTGGGGCCAAAGGGACAGCCCCAGCATTTT. The V call is TRBV7-9, the J call TRBJ1-5; the D gene is possibly TRBD1 (5 bases). Germline V gives CDR1 SEHNR, CDR2 FQNEAQ (reference sequence). The germline V and J ends were trimmed by 0 bases and 7 bases, with 16 bases remaining between them. CDR3 size: 16 residues.

A few counts support this clonotype. V gene TRBV13 combines with J gene TRBJ2-5; no clear D gene. This CDR3 has 14 amino acids. Trimming removed 5 bases from V and 1 base from J, with 11 bases in between. Germline V gene data show CDR1 as PRHDT and CDR2 as FYEKMQ (reference sequence). CDR3: CASSRSESQETQYF. In DNA, the CDR3 is TGTGCCAGCAGCAGATCGGAGAGCCAAGAGACCCAGTACTTC. Variable domain in full (rest from reference TRBV13 and TRBJ2-5): AAGVIQSPRHLIKEKRETATLKCYPIPRHDTVYWYQQGPGQDPQFLISFYEKMQSDKGSIPDRFSAQQFSDYHSELNMSSLELGDSALYFCASSRSESQETQYFGPGTRLLVL.

Only a few counts were recorded for this clonotype. The chain is built from TRBV25-1 and TRBJ1-1; 9 bases line up with TRBD1. Germline CDR1 MGHDK, CDR2 SYGVNS. The CDR3 length is 16 residues. J gave up 5 bases and V 1 base, and 8 bases lay outside the gene matches. The CDR3 protein is CASSESPGTGKTEAFF. The CDR3 nucleotides are TGTGCCAGCAGTGAATCTCCGGGGACAGGGAAGACTGAAGCTTTCTTT.

The chain employs TRBV20-1 and TRBJ2-7; possibly TRBD1 for D (6 bases). The germline V gene encodes CDR1 DFQATT and CDR2 SNEGSKA (reference sequence). The V and J ends lost 5 bases and 7 bases respectively, with 15 bases between them. CDR3 length: 12 amino acids. CDR3 sequence: CSAWAGAREQYF. As DNA, the CDR3 is TGCAGTGCTTGGGCAGGGGCCAGGGAGCAGTACTTC.

The chain links TRBV12-3 or TRBV12-4 to TRBJ2-4, with 7 nucleotides matching TRBD1. V shed 2 bases, J shed 0 bases, and the junction held 13 bases outside the gene matches. This CDR3 is built from 19 residues. CDR3 sequence reads: CASSLFRDSKSIAKNIQYF. CDR3 bases: TGTGCCAGCAGTTTATTCCGGGACAGCAAAAGTATAGCCAAAAACATTCAGTACTTC.

This clonotype was seen ten or more times. The J gene is TRBJ2-6, the V gene TRBV4-2; 8 positions agree with TRBD1. Germline V lookup: CDR1 LGHNA, CDR2 YNFKEQ. Trimming cost V 0 bases and J 0 bases; bases outside gene matches: 4. The CDR3 consists of 18 residues. The CDR3 region has the DNA TGTGCCAGCAGCCAAGAGGGGACAGGACGCTCTGGGGCCAACGTCCTGACTTTC. Residues: CASSQEGTGRSGANVLTF.

This clonotype occurred a few times. The chain links TRBV12-5 to TRBJ2-4; D might be TRBD1 (6 bases). V was cut by 2 bases and J by 0 bases, with 14 bases left in between. Germline CDR1 LGHNT, CDR2 FRNRAP. CDR3 length: 17 residues. In nucleotides, the CDR3 is TGTGCTAGTGGTTTGCCGACAGGCCCCCTAGCCAAAAACATTCAGTACTTC. Its protein product is CASGLPTGPLAKNIQYF.